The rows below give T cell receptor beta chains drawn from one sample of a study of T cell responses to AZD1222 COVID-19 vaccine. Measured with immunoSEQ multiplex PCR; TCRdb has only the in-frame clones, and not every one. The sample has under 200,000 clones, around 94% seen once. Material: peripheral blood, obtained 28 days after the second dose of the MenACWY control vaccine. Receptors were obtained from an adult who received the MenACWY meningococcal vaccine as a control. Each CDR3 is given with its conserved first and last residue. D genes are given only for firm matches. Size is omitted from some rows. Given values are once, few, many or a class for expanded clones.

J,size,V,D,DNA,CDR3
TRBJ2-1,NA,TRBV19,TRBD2,TGTGCCAGTAGGGTACTAGCGGGAGGCTATGAGCAGTTCTTC,CASRVLAGGYEQFF
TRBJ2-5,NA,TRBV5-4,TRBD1,TGTGCCAGCAACCCAGTGACAGGGGGCGGAGAGACCCAGTACTTC,CASNPVTGGGETQYF
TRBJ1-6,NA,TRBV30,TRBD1,TGTGCCTGGAGGGGACAGGATAATTCACCCCTCCACTTT,CAWRGQDNSPLHF
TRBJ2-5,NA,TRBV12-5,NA,TGTGCTAGTGGTTTGGCAGGGGGGGACGAGACCCAGTACTTC,CASGLAGGDETQYF
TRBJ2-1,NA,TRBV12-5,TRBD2,TGTGCTAGTGCCCATTCTAGCGGCTCCTACAATGAGCAGTTCTTC,CASAHSSGSYNEQFF
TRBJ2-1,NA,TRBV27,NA,TGTGCCAGCAGTACGGGGGTTTCCTACAATGAGCAGTTCTTC,CASSTGVSYNEQFF
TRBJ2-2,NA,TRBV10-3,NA,TGTGCCATCAGTGAGAGACTAGTGGGCACCGGGGAGCCGTTTTTT,CAISERLVGTGEPFF
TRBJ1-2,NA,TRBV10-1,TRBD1,TGCGCCAGCAATTGGGCCCAGGGGGCCGGCTATGGCTACACCTTC,CASNWAQGAGYGYTF
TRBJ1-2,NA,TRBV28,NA,TGTGCCAGCAGTTTTACAGGACCCTATGGCTACACCTTC,CASSFTGPYGYTF
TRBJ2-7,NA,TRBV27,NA,TGTGCCAGCAGTTTATATTCAGGGGGCCTAGCGGGCCTCTCCTACGAGCAGTACTTC,CASSLYSGGLAGLSYEQYF
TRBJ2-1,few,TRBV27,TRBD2,TGTGCCAGCAGTTTATCGTTAGCGGGAGAAGATGAGCAGTTCTTC,CASSLSLAGEDEQFF
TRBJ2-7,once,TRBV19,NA,TGTGCCAGTAGTGAATCCCGGGGGAACGAGCAGTACTTC,CASSESRGNEQYF
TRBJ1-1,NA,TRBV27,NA,TGTGCCAGCAGTTTATGGGCTTTGAACACTGAAGCTTTCTTT,CASSLWALNTEAFF
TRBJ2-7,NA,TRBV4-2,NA,TGTGCCAGCAGCCAAGAGGCTCGACGGGGAGGCTCCTACGAGCAGTACTTC,CASSQEARRGGSYEQYF
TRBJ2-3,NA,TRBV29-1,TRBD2,TGCAGCATAACCGGGACTAGCGGGAGGACCGCTAGCACAGATACGCAGTATTTT,CSITGTSGRTASTDTQYF
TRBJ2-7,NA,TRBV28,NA,TGTGCCAGCAGTCCCACGGGGCGGGGCTCCTACGAGCAGTACTTC,CASSPTGRGSYEQYF
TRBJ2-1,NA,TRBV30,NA,TGTGCCTGGAGTGCGGGCGTTGGGTACAATGAGCAGTTCTTC,CAWSAGVGYNEQFF
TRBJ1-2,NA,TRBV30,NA,TGTGCCTGGAATCCTAGGGGGGCGCACGGCTATGGCTACACCTTC,CAWNPRGAHGYGYTF
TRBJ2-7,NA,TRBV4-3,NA,TGCGCCAGCAGCCGGACACTCAGCTCCTACGAGCAGTACTTC,CASSRTLSSYEQYF
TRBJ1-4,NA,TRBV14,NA,TGTGCCAGCAGCCAAGGGGTCGGGGAAAAACTGTTTTTT,CASSQGVGEKLFF
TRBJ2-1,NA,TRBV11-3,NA,TGTGCCAGCACGGAGCCGCCCTACAATGAGCAGTTCTTC,CASTEPPYNEQFF
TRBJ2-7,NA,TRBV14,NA,TGTGCCAGCAGTCCAGTCACCTACGAGCAGTACTTC,CASSPVTYEQYF
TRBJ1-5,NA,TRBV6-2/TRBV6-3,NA,TGTGCCAGCAGTTTAGGAGGATATCAGCCCCAGCATTTT,CASSLGGYQPQHF
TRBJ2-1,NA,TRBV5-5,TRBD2,TGTGCCAGCAGCTTGGACGTGCTAGCGGGGATTGGTGAGCAGTTCTTC,CASSLDVLAGIGEQFF
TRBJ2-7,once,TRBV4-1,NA,TGCGCCAGCAGCCAAGGCTTTTCCCGGGACGAGCAGTACTTC,CASSQGFSRDEQYF
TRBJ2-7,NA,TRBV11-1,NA,TGTGCCAGCAGCTTCCGTTGGGACGGCCGTAACGAGCAGTACTTC,CASSFRWDGRNEQYF
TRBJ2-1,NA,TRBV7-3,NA,TGTGCCAGCAGCTTAAATACGGGTTCCTACAATGAGCAGTTCTTC,CASSLNTGSYNEQFF
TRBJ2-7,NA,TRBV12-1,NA,TGTGCCAGCAGCAACCAGAAGAGAGTAGGACAGTCCTACGAGCAGTACTTC,CASSNQKRVGQSYEQYF
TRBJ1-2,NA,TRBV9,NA,TGTGCCAGCAGCGTAGGGACACAGGGTTGGAACTATGGCTACACCTTC,CASSVGTQGWNYGYTF
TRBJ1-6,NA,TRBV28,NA,TGTGCCAGCAGTTTGTTGGATAATTCACCCCTCCACTTT,CASSLLDNSPLHF
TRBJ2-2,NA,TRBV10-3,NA,TGTGCCATCAGTGAGGGAGGGGAGCTGTTTTTT,CAISEGGELFF
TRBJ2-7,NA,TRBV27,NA,TGTGCCAGCAGTTCTAGGGGCAACTCCTACGAGCAGTACTTC,CASSSRGNSYEQYF
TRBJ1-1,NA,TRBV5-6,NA,TGTGCCAGCAGCTTGTTTTTGGCAGCCGGTACCACTGAAGCTTTCTTT,CASSLFLAAGTTEAFF